The 32 T cell receptor beta chains given below trace back to one sample, sequenced in a study of regulatory T cells. Study findings and constraints: Regulatory T cells from CD3G-deficient patients were less diverse than autologous conventional CD4+ cells and control regulatory cells.

For these receptors, no antigen is known. The PCR used 52 TRBV and 13 TRBJ primers. Generated by immunoSEQ multiplex PCR, the TCRdb table keeps only in-frame clones and is missing some. The sample consists of fewer than 6,500 clones, around 91% of them appearing once. Sequenced material: CD4+ Tregs sorted from blood. The source is a person under 35 with CD3G deficiency.

This chain joins TRBV5-1 and TRBJ2-1; 16 positions match TRBD2. V was pared by 5 bases and J by 5 bases, with 13 bases of the junction left unmatched. The CDR3 sequence is 19 residues long. CDR1 SGHRS and CDR2 YFSETQ come from the germline V gene. The CDR3 sequence is CASRGLAGGPVGLNNEQFF. The DNA of the CDR3 is TGCGCCAGCAGGGGACTAGCGGGAGGGCCGGTGGGTCTGAACAATGAGCAGTTCTTC.

The gene calls are TRBV6-6 and TRBJ1-2; TRBD1 matches 8 bases. Germline CDR1 reads MNHNY; CDR2 reads SVGAGI (reference sequence). Trimming cost V 6 bases and J 8 bases; bases outside gene matches: 8. This CDR3 spans 13 amino acids. CDR3 sequence reads: CASSLGQVGGYTF. The CDR3 DNA sequence: TGTGCCAGCAGCTTGGGACAGGTCGGGGGCTACACCTTC.

This sequence joins TRBV5-1 and TRBJ2-5; tentative D call: TRBD2 (5 bases). The germline V gene encodes CDR1 SGHRS and CDR2 YFSETQ. This CDR3 has 15 amino acids. Trimming took 0 bases from V and 5 from J, leaving 14 bases between them. The CDR3 loop is CASSLGPLAGETQYF. In DNA, the CDR3 is TGCGCCAGCAGCTTGGGGCCGCTAGCTGGCGAGACCCAGTACTTC.

The DNA of the CDR3 is TGTGCCAGCTCACCGGGACTAGCGGGAGATACGCAGTATTTT. This codes for CASSPGLAGDTQYF. The V gene is TRBV18, the J gene TRBJ2-3, with 12 bases aligning to TRBD2. V gave up 3 bases and J gave up 5 bases; unmatched junction bases: 0. Per germline, CDR1 KGHSH and CDR2 LQKENI. The length of the CDR3 is 14 residues.

The CDR3 bases are TGTGCCAGTAGTATTCCGAGCGGCATTCAGTACTTC. Encoded protein: CASSIPSGIQYF. The chain couples TRBV19 to TRBJ2-4; D may be TRBD2 (5 bases). The V gene lost 3 bases and the J gene lost 9 bases, with 9 bases spanning the gap. Germline V CDR1 and CDR2: LNHDA, SQIVND (reference sequence). CDR3 size: 12 residues.

This clone was counted between two and nine times. The chain carries TRBV5-1 and TRBJ1-1, with D possibly TRBD1 on 5 matching bases. Looked up from germline, CDR1 is SGHRS and CDR2 is YFSETQ. V was pared by 3 bases and J by 5 bases, with 11 bases between. CDR3 length equals 13 residues. CDR3 coding DNA: TGCGCCAGCAGCTATAACAGGAGGACTGAAGCTTTCTTT. Residues: CASSYNRRTEAFF.

The rearrangement uses TRBV6-6 and TRBJ1-2; D is uncertain. Germline V gene data show CDR1 as MNHNY and CDR2 as SVGAGI (reference sequence). Trimming removed 5 bases at V and 8 bases at J, with 15 bases between. This CDR3 has 13 amino acids. The CDR3 protein is CASSQEGSLGYTF. The CDR3 region has the DNA TGTGCCAGCAGTCAGGAGGGTTCATTAGGCTACACCTTC.

The rearrangement links TRBV10-3 to TRBJ2-7; maybe TRBD2 (5 bases). Germline lookup yields CDR1 ENHRY and CDR2 SYGVKD. The V end lost 0 bases, the J end lost 4 bases, and 10 bases lay between the germline ends. The CDR3 length is 14 residues. In nucleotides, the CDR3 is TGTGCCATCAGTGAGTCCCACGGGAAGTACGAGCAGTACTTC. Translation gives CAISESHGKYEQYF.

The chain employs TRBV11-2 and TRBJ2-7; D is ambiguous. Trimming shortened V by 1 base and J by 4 bases, and 8 bases separated the two germline ends. In germline, CDR1 is SGHAT, CDR2 FQNNGV. The length of the CDR3 is 13 residues. The CDR3 DNA follows: TGTGCCAGCAGCTTAGGTCGAGAATACGAGCAGTACTTC. Protein: CASSLGREYEQYF. The full variable domain, in which reference TRBV11-2 and TRBJ2-7 provide the parts outside the CDR3, is EAGVAQSPRYKIIEKRQSVAFWCNPISGHATLYWYQQILGQGPKLLIQFQNNGVVDDSQLPKDRFSAERLKGVDSTLKIQPAKLEDSAVYLCASSLGREYEQYFGPGTRLTVT.

The chain joins TRBV19 to TRBJ2-2; the D gene is possibly TRBD2 (6 bases). Germline lookup yields CDR1 LNHDA and CDR2 SQIVND (reference sequence). The CDR3 has 15 amino acids. Trimming took off 3 bases at V and 3 bases at J, with 11 bases between the two ends. The CDR3: CASSMRREHTGELFF. The CDR3 coding sequence is TGTGCCAGTAGTATGCGGAGGGAGCACACCGGGGAGCTGTTTTTT. Full variable domain (remainder filled in from reference TRBV19 and TRBJ2-2): DGGITQSPKYLFRKEGQNVTLSCEQNLNHDAMYWYRQDPGQGLRLIYYSQIVNDFQKGDIAEGYSVSREKKESFPLTVTSAQKNPTAFYLCASSMRREHTGELFFGEGSRLTVL.

The chain employs TRBV28 and TRBJ2-7; D ambiguous. Trimming removed 4 bases from V and 1 base from J, with 8 bases in between. Germline V gives CDR1 MDHEN, CDR2 SYDVKM. The CDR3 sequence is 13 residues long. The CDR3 loop is CASSSPGSYEQYF. As DNA, the CDR3 is TGTGCCAGCAGTTCCCCGGGTTCCTACGAGCAGTACTTC.

The chain has TRBV7-9 and TRBJ2-3; D perhaps matches TRBD1 (5 bases). The germline V gene has CDR1 SEHNR and CDR2 FQNEAQ (reference sequence). Trimming shortened V by 7 bases and J by 4 bases, and 9 bases separated the two germline ends. CDR3 length equals 12 residues. CDR3 DNA: TGTGCCAGCACCGTAGGGGCAGATACGCAGTATTTT. As protein: CASTVGADTQYF.

In this sample, this clone turned up once. The rearrangement links TRBV28 to TRBJ2-7; tentative D call: TRBD2 (6 bases). The CDR3 length is 15 residues. From germline, CDR1 is MDHEN and CDR2 SYDVKM. V lost 4 bases and J 0 bases, leaving 13 bases between the germline ends. As DNA, the CDR3 is TGTGCCAGCAGTTCCCCCCCGGGAGTCTCCTACGAGCAGTACTTC. It translates to CASSSPPGVSYEQYF.

The CDR3 sequence: CASSGRQGAAYEQYF. As DNA, the CDR3 is TGTGCCAGCAGTGGTAGACAGGGGGCCGCCTACGAGCAGTACTTC. This chain connects TRBV6-1 to TRBJ2-7, with 10 bases matching TRBD1. This CDR3 region has 15 residues. Germline lookup yields CDR1 MNHNS and CDR2 SASEGT. V dropped 4 bases and J dropped 2; count of bases not matched to a gene: 5.

The chain carries TRBV6-1 and TRBJ2-7; TRBD2 aligns across 7 bases. The CDR3 covers 12 residues. The V gene end was trimmed by 6 bases and the J gene end by 9 bases; junction bases not matched to a gene: 8. The germline CDR1 and CDR2 sequences are MNHNS and SASEGT. The CDR3 loop is CASSAGTNRQYF. In DNA, the CDR3 is TGTGCCAGCAGCGCCGGGACTAACAGGCAGTACTTC.

The chain uses TRBV7-9 and TRBJ2-6, with 8 bases that match TRBD1. With V trimmed by 6 bases and J by 1 base, 8 bases remained unmatched. Germline V gene lookup returns CDR1 SEHNR and CDR2 FQNEAQ (reference sequence). This CDR3 spans 17 amino acids. The CDR3 loop is CASSQSGGTSGANVLTF. For the CDR3, the DNA is TGTGCCAGCAGTCAATCAGGGGGCACATCTGGGGCCAACGTCCTGACTTTC.

V is TRBV6-1 and J is TRBJ2-5, with TRBD1 matching over 7 bases. The CDR3 has 13 residues. With V trimmed by 8 bases and J by 5 bases, 8 bases remained unmatched. Germline-derived CDR1 and CDR2 are MNHNS and SASEGT. The CDR3 protein is CASSQSRGETQYF. In nucleotides, the CDR3 is TGTGCCAGCTCTCAAAGCAGGGGGGAGACCCAGTACTTC.

The chain joins TRBV6-1 to TRBJ1-2; 7 bases agree with TRBD1. The CDR3 is made up of 15 amino acids. The V and J ends lost 7 bases and 4 bases, in that order; junction bases with no gene match: 12. In germline, CDR1 is MNHNS, CDR2 SASEGT. The CDR3, as DNA: TGTGCCAGCATGCCCGGGGGACAGCACTTCTATGGCTACACCTTC. This codes for CASMPGGQHFYGYTF.

This clone was recorded a few times. Mismatch with germline at one junction end may stem from a read error. The DNA of the CDR3 is TGTGCCAGCAGTTCCCACATTCCATATAGCGGGGAGCACTTC. It yields the protein CASSSHIPYSGEHF. This chain uses TRBV28 with TRBJ2-5; 8 bases line up with TRBD2. Germline V gene data show CDR1 as MDHEN and CDR2 as SYDVKM. The CDR3 is made up of 14 amino acids.

The CDR3 DNA reads as TGTGCCAGCAGCCTTACAGGGATCGATGAAGCTTTCTTT. Encoded protein: CASSLTGIDEAFF. The chain is built from TRBV6-1 and TRBJ1-1; the D gene is possibly TRBD1 (6 bases). Trimming took off 6 bases at V and 7 bases at J, with 15 bases between the two ends. The CDR3 totals 13 residues. Germline CDR1 reads MNHNS; CDR2 reads SASEGT.

The V call is TRBV6-6, the J call TRBJ1-2; D is possibly TRBD1 (5 bases). V was trimmed by 4 bases and J by 2 bases, leaving 11 bases between them. This CDR3 region has 14 residues. Germline-derived CDR1 and CDR2 are MNHNY and SVGAGI (reference sequence). The CDR3 is CASSSRQGNYGYTF. CDR3 in DNA: TGTGCCAGCAGTTCCCGCCAGGGCAACTATGGCTACACCTTC.

This rearrangement joins TRBV5-1 to TRBJ2-5; 8 nucleotides align to TRBD1. Per the germline V gene, CDR1 is SGHRS and CDR2 is YFSETQ. The CDR3 has 14 residues. Trimming removed 2 bases from V and 4 bases from J; junction bases left unmatched: 4. Here the CDR3 DNA reads TGCGCCAGCAGCTTTGGGCAGGGGGCAGAGACCCAGTACTTC. Amino acid sequence: CASSFGQGAETQYF.

This chain connects TRBV6-1 to TRBJ1-4; D gene uncertain. The CDR3 is 15 residues long. Looked up from germline, CDR1 is MNHNS and CDR2 is SASEGT. V lost 8 bases to trimming and J lost 4 bases, with 17 bases between them. The CDR3 loop reads CASGNRALGNEKLFF. The CDR3 DNA follows: TGTGCCAGCGGTAATAGGGCATTGGGTAATGAAAAACTGTTTTTT.

The rearrangement joins TRBV6-1 to TRBJ2-7; D is ambiguous. CDR1 and CDR2 from the germline V gene are MNHNS and SASEGT. The CDR3 runs to 11 residues. V shed 3 bases and J shed 7 bases, with 7 bases lying between them. Here the CDR3 reads CASSDFYEQYF. CDR3 nucleotide sequence: TGTGCCAGCAGTGATTTTTATGAGCAGTACTTC.

V usage is TRBV11-2 and J usage is TRBJ2-7; D possibly corresponds to TRBD2 (6 bases). Germline V gene data show CDR1 as SGHAT and CDR2 as FQNNGV. This CDR3 is 16 amino acids long. Trimming pared 4 bases from V and 0 bases from J, leaving 16 bases between. The CDR3 bases are TGTGCCAGCAGCTGGGGCGTGGGGGACTTCTCCTACGAGCAGTACTTC. It yields the protein CASSWGVGDFSYEQYF.

The genes are TRBV27 and TRBJ2-1, with 7 positions matching TRBD1. CDR1 is MNHEY and CDR2 is SMNVEV in the germline V gene (reference sequence). CDR3 length equals 14 residues. The ends lost 5 bases at V and 5 bases at J; junction bases unmatched: 6. CDR3 amino acids: CASSERGHDNEQFF. The CDR3 DNA reads TGTGCCAGCAGTGAAAGGGGGCATGACAATGAGCAGTTCTTC.

The V gene is TRBV6-6, the J gene TRBJ2-1; D not certain. With 6 bases removed from V and 7 bases from J, the gap between germline ends came to 16 bases. The V gene's germline CDR1 is MNHNY and CDR2 SVGAGI (reference sequence). This CDR3 spans 14 amino acids. CDR3 sequence (DNA): TGTGCCAGCAGCCAAATGAAAAGACTTAATGAGCAGTTCTTC. It yields the protein CASSQMKRLNEQFF.

The chain couples TRBV6-1 to TRBJ2-7; possible D gene TRBD2, 5 bases. The V gene's germline CDR1 is MNHNS and CDR2 SASEGT. The CDR3 is made up of 15 amino acids. V was shortened by 6 bases and J by 1 base, with 16 bases between the two germline ends. For the CDR3, the DNA is TGTGCCAGCAGATTACAGAGGGCCCCTTCCTACGAGCAGTACTTC. Its protein is CASRLQRAPSYEQYF.

This chain uses TRBV6-1 with TRBJ2-1; 12 bases agree with TRBD2. V was pared by 5 bases and J by 5 bases, with 4 bases of the junction left unmatched. The V gene's germline CDR1 is MNHNS and CDR2 SASEGT. The CDR3 covers 15 residues. The CDR3 spells CASSLSSGRDNEQFF. CDR3 bases: TGTGCCAGCAGTCTATCTAGCGGGAGGGACAATGAGCAGTTCTTC.

The V call is TRBV7-9, the J call TRBJ2-1; weak D call: TRBD2 (6 bases). The V gene's germline CDR1 is SEHNR and CDR2 FQNEAQ (reference sequence). The ends were cut back, 5 bases at V and 8 bases at J, with 19 bases in the middle. The CDR3 is made up of 15 amino acids. The CDR3 region is CASSPGLTLPHEQFF. DNA for the CDR3: TGTGCCAGCAGCCCGGGACTCACCCTACCCCATGAGCAGTTCTTC.

The rearrangement links TRBV18 to TRBJ2-7; D remains unclear. The ends were cut back, 3 bases at V and 4 bases at J, with 10 bases in the middle. Germline assignment: CDR1 KGHSH and CDR2 LQKENI. This CDR3 spans 13 amino acids. CDR3 loop: CASSPLTYYEQYF. The CDR3 bases are TGTGCCAGCTCACCTCTTACTTATTACGAGCAGTACTTC.

Written as DNA, the CDR3 is TGTGCCAGCTCACCACCGGGGACAAAAAATACGCAGTATTTT. Its protein is CASSPPGTKNTQYF. This chain links TRBV18 with TRBJ2-3; a possible D gene is TRBD1 (6 bases). Germline-derived CDR1 and CDR2 are KGHSH and LQKENI. The CDR3 is 14 residues long. V was clipped by 0 bases and J by 7 bases, with 11 bases between them.